What follows are 3 T cell receptor beta chains derived from one specimen sequenced in a study of circulating tumor DNA in untreated peripheral T-cell lymphoma. Generated by immunoSEQ multiplex PCR, the TCRdb table keeps only in-frame clones and is missing some. The sample lists more than 150 clones, roughly 84% occurring once. The sequenced sample consisted of cell-free DNA from blood serum. The receptor source for this set is a human donor with peripheral T-cell lymphoma.

This chain joins TRBV13 and TRBJ1-1; D is undetermined. V was trimmed by 3 bases and J by 4 bases, leaving 12 bases between them. Germline V gene lookup returns CDR1 PRHDT and CDR2 FYEKMQ (reference sequence). The CDR3 is 14 amino acids. The CDR3, as DNA: TGTGCCAGCAGCTTCGGTCCGTTTTCCACTGAAGCTTTCTTT. Translation gives CASSFGPFSTEAFF.

This sequence joins TRBV15 and TRBJ2-1, with D unclear. The germline V gene encodes CDR1 LNHNV and CDR2 YYDKDF (reference sequence). The CDR3 is 14 amino acids. Trimming shortened V by 0 bases and J by 9 bases, and 12 bases separated the two germline ends. Here the CDR3 DNA reads TGTGCCACCAGCAGAGATACGGTGCCTGTTGAGCAGTTCTTC. This gives the protein CATSRDTVPVEQFF. The complete variable domain, with remaining parts taken from reference TRBV15 and TRBJ2-1, reads DAMVIQNPRYQVTQFGKPVTLSCSQTLNHNVMYWYQQKSSQAPKLLFHYYDKDFNNEADTPDNFQSRRPNTSFCFLDIRSPGLGDTAMYLCATSRDTVPVEQFFGPGTRLTVL.

This chain connects TRBV5-1 to TRBJ2-5, with D tentatively TRBD1 (6 bases). Germline CDR1 SGHRS, CDR2 YFSETQ. The CDR3 spans 14 residues. V lost 3 bases and J lost 1, with 10 bases in between. The DNA for the CDR3 is TGCGCCAGCAGCTACAGGGCTTTCCAAGAGACCCAGTACTTC. Its protein product is CASSYRAFQETQYF.